This TCR beta chain was recovered during a study of human T cells and chemical hapten exposure. About the research overall: Diphenylcyclopropenone was administered weekly to the scalp of patients throughout the roughly 24-week study.

MiXCR, run by TCRdb on the RACE reads, gives a single entry per CDR3 protein. Altogether about 73,000 distinct CDR3 sequences are present, about 9% being singletons, with the ten largest covering approximately 3.5%. This CDR3 region has 13 residues. Trimming removed 3 bases at V and 5 bases at J, with 7 bases between. Germline CDR1 ENHRY, CDR2 SYGVKD. The time point denotes: patch test 2, 6 weeks after DPC sensitization. Noted treatment: therapeutic diphenylcyclopropenone sensitization with weekly scalp DPC. The sample here was whole blood, taken in connection with sensitization to the hapten diphenylcyclopropenone (DPC). This chain connects TRBV10-3 to TRBJ2-2; D remains unclear. The TCR originated in a woman in her fifties or sixties with alopecia areata. Some clones in this sample may be carry-over from other donors' samples. In DNA, the CDR3 is TGTGCCATCAGTGAAGGGCAAACCGGGGAGCTGTTTTTT. Translated, it gives CAISEGQTGELFF.